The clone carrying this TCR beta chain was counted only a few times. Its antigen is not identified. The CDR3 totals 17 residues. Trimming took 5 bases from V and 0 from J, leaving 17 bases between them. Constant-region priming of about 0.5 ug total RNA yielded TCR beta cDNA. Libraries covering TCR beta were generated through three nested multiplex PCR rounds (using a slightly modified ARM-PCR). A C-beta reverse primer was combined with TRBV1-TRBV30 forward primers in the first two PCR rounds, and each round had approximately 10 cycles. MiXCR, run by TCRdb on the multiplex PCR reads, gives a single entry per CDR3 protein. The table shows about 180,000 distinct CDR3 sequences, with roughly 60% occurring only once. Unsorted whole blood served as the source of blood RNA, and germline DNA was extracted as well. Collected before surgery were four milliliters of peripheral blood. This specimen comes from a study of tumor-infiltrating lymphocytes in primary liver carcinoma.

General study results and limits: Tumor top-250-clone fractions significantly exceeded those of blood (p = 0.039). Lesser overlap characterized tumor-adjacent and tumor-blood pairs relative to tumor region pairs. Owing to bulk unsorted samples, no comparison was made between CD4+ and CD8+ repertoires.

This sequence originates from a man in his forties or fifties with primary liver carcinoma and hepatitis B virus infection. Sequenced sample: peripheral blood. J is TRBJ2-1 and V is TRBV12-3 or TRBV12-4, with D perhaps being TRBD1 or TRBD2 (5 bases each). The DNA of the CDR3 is TGTGCCAGCAGTCCCTCTCGGGGCGGCAGCTCCTACAATGAGCAGTTCTTC. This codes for CASSPSRGGSSYNEQFF.